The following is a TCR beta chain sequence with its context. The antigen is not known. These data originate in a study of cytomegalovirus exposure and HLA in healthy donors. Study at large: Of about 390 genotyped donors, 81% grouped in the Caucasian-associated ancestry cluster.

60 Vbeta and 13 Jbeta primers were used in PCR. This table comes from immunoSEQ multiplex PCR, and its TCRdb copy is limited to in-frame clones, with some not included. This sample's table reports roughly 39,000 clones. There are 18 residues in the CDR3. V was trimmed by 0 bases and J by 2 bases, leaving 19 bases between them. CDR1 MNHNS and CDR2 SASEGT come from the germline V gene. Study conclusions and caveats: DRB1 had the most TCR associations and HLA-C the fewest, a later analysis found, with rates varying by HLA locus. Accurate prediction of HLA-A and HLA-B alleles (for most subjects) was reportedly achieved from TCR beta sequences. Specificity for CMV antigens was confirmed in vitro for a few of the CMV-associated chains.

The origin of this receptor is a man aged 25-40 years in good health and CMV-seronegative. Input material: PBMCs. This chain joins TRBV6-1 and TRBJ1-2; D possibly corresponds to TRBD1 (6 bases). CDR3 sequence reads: CASSEASQWGLYNYGYTF. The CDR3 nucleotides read TGTGCCAGCAGTGAAGCGAGTCAGTGGGGGCTATACAACTATGGCTACACCTTC.